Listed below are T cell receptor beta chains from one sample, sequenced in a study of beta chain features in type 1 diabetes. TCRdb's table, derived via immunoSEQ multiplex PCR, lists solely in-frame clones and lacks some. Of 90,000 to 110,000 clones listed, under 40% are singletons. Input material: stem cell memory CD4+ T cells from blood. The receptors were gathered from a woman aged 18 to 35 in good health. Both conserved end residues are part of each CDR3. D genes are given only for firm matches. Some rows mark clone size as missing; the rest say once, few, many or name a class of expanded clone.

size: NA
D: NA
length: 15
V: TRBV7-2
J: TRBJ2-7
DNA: TGTGCCAGCAGCCACCGCGACAGATTCTACTACGAGCAGTACTTC
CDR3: CASSHRDRFYYEQYF

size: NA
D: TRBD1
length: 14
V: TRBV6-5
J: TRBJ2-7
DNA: TGTGCCAGCAGCAAGACAGGGGGCTTCAACGAGCAGTACTTC
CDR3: CASSKTGGFNEQYF

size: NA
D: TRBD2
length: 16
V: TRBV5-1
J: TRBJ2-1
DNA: TGCGCCAGCAGCCCGGGGACTAGCGGGAGTTACAATGAGCAGTTCTTC
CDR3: CASSPGTSGSYNEQFF

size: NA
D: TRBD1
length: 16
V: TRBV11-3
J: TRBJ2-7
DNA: TGTGCCAGCAGCTTCGCGGGACAGGGGGCATCCTACGAGCAGTACTTC
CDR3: CASSFAGQGASYEQYF

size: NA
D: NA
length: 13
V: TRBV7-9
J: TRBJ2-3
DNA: TGTGCCAGCAGCTTATCTGCACTGGATACGCAGTATTTT
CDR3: CASSLSALDTQYF

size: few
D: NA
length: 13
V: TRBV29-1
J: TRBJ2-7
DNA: TGCAGCGTGACCGGGACTCAATCCTACGAGCAGTACTTC
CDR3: CSVTGTQSYEQYF

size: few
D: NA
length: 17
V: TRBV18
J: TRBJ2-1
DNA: TGTGCCAGCTCACCACCAAATGAGCGGACTAATCGAGACGAGCAGTTCTTC
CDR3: CASSPPNERTNRDEQFF

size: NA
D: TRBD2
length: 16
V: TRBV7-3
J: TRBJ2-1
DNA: TGTGCCAGCAGCTTAACGGGACTAGCGGAATACAATGAGCAGTTCTTC
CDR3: CASSLTGLAEYNEQFF

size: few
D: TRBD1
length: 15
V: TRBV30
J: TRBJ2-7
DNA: TGTGCCTGGAGTGTACCCGGGACAGCGACCTACGAGCAGTACTTC
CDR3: CAWSVPGTATYEQYF

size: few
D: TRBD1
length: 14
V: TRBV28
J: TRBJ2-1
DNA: TGTGCCAGCGATAGGCCGGGACAGTCCAAGGAGCAGTTCTTC
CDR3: CASDRPGQSKEQFF

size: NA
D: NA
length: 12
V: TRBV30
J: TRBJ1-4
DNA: TGTGCCTGGGAGGAGTCTCGTGAAAAACTGTTTTTT
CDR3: CAWEESREKLFF

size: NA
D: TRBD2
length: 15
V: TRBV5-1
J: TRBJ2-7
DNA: TGCGCCAGCACCCGGACGCTAGCGGGAAATTACGAGCAGTACTTC
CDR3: CASTRTLAGNYEQYF

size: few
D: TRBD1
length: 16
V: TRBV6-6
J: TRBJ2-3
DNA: TGTGCCAGCAGTTACTCGAGGGGACAGGGACAACATACGCAGTATTTT
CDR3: CASSYSRGQGQHTQYF

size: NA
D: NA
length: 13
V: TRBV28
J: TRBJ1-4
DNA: TGTGCCAGCAGTTTTTCAGGGAATGAAAAACTGTTTTTT
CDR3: CASSFSGNEKLFF

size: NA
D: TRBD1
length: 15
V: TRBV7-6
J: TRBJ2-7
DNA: TGTGCCAGCAGCTTAGGACAGGGAATTTCCTACGAGCAGTACTTC
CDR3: CASSLGQGISYEQYF

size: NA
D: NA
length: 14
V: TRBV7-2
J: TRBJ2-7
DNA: TGTGCCAGCAGCTTAGCGGGAGATGTCTACGAGCAGTACTTC
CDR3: CASSLAGDVYEQYF

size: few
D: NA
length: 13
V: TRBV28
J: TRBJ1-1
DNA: TGTGCCAGCAGTGTTCAGGGTATAACTGAAGCTTTCTTT
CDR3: CASSVQGITEAFF

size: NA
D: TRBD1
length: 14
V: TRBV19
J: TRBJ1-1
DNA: TGTGCCAGTACCACCGGACAGGGTAGCACTGAAGCTTTCTTT
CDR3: CASTTGQGSTEAFF

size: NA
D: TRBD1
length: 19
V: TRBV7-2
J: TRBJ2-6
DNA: TGTGCCAGCAGCCCGAACTTCGGACAGGGATCCTCTGGGGCCAACGTCCTGACTTTC
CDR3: CASSPNFGQGSSGANVLTF

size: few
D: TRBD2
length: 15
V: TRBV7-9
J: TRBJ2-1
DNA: TGTGCCAGCAGTCTAACTAGCGTTCCTACAATTGAGCAGTTCTTC
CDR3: CASSLTSVPTIEQFF

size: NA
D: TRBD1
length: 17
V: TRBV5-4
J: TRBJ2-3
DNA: TGTGCCAGCAGTTCTTCCCGGGGGACAGGGGGGACAGATACGCAGTATTTT
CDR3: CASSSSRGTGGTDTQYF

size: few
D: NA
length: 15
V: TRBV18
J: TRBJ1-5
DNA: TGTGCCAGCTCAACCTCCAGGGTTAGCAATCAGCCCCAGCATTTT
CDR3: CASSTSRVSNQPQHF

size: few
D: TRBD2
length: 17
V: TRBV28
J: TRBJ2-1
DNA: TGTGCCAGCAGTTTATACACACAGACGGGAGGGAGGAATGAGCAGTTCTTC
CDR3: CASSLYTQTGGRNEQFF

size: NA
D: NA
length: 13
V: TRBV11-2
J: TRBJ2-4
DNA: TGTGCCAGCAGCTTCTGGGAAGCGGACATTCAGTACTTC
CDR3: CASSFWEADIQYF

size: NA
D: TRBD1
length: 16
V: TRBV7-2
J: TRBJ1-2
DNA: TGTGCCAGCAGCTTGGATCGCCGACAGGGAAACTATGGCTACACCTTC
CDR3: CASSLDRRQGNYGYTF

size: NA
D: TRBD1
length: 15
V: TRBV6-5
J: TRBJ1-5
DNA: TGTGCCAGCAGCCGGGACAGGGCATTCAATCAGCCCCAGCATTTT
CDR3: CASSRDRAFNQPQHF

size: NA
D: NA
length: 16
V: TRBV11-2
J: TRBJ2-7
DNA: TGTGCCAGCAGCTTAGTCATGGGCCTTGCCATCTACGAGCAGTACTTC
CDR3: CASSLVMGLAIYEQYF

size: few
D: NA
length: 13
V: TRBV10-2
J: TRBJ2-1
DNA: TGCGCCAGCAGCCTCACAGGATACAATGAGCAGTTCTTC
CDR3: CASSLTGYNEQFF

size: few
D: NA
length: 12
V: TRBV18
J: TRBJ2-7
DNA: TGTGCCAGCTCACCACCAAGGGGCGAGCAGTACTTC
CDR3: CASSPPRGEQYF

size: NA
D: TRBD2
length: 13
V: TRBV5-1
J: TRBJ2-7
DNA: TGCGCCAGCAGCCGGGGACTAGCGGGAGAGCAGTACTTC
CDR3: CASSRGLAGEQYF